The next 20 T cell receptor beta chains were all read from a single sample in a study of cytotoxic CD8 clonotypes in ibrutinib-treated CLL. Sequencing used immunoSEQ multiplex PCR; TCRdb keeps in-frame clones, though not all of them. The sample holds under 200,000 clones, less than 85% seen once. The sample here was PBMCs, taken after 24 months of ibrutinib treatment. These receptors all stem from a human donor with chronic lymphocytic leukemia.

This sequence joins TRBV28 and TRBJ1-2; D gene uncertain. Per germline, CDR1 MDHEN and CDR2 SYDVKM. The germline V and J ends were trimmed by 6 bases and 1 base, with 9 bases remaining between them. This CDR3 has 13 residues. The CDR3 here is CASRPGINYGYTF. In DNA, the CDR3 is TGTGCCAGCAGACCCGGAATTAACTATGGCTACACCTTC.

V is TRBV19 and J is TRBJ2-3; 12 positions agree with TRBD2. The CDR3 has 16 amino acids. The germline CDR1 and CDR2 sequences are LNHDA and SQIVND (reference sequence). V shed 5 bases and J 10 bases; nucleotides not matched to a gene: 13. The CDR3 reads CASSSRTSGNRGAQYF. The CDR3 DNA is TGTGCCAGTAGTTCCCGGACTAGCGGGAACCGGGGGGCGCAGTATTTT.

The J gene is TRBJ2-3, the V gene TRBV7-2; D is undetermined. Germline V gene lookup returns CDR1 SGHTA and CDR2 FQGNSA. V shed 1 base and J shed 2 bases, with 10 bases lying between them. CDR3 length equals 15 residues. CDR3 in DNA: TGTGCCAGCAGCTTAGACTGGCGACCCACAGATACGCAGTATTTT. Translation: CASSLDWRPTDTQYF.

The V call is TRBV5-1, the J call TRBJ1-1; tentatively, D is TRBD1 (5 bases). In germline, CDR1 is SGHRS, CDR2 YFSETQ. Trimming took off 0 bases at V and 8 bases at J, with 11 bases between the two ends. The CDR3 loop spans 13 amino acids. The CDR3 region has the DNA TGCGCCAGCAGCTTGGAGGCAGGGCTGGAAGCTTTCTTT. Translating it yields CASSLEAGLEAFF.

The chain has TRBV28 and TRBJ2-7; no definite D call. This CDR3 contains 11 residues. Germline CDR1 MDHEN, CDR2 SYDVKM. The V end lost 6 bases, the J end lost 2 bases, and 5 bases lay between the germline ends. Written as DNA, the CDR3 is TGTGCCAGCAGCTGGGCCTACGAGCAGTACTTC. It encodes CASSWAYEQYF.

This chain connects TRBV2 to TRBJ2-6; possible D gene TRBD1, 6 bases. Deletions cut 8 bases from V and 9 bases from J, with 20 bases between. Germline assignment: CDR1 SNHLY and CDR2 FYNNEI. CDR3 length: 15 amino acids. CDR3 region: CASQPRDTGINVLTF. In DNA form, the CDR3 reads TGTGCCAGCCAACCTAGAGATACAGGGATCAACGTCCTGACTTTC.

CDR3 sequence reads: CASSPVTGDSYEQYF. The CDR3 DNA is TGTGCCAGCAGCCCTGTCACGGGAGACTCCTACGAGCAGTACTTC. The rearrangement uses TRBV13 and TRBJ2-7; D is perhaps TRBD2 (6 bases). Trimming cost V 5 bases and J 0 bases, with 14 bases left between them. Germline lookup yields CDR1 PRHDT and CDR2 FYEKMQ (reference sequence). CDR3 length: 15 residues. The variable domain in full, with the rest retrieved from reference TRBV13 and TRBJ2-7, is AAGVIQSPRHLIKEKRETATLKCYPIPRHDTVYWYQQGPGQDPQFLISFYEKMQSDKGSIPDRFSAQQFSDYHSELNMSSLELGDSALYFCASSPVTGDSYEQYFGPGTRLTVT.

The DNA for the CDR3 is TGTGCCATCAGTGAGTCTGACAGGGGGCTTGGCGAGCAGTACTTC. It translates to CAISESDRGLGEQYF. The chain uses TRBV10-3 and TRBJ2-7; 10 bases agree with TRBD1. The CDR3 runs 15 residues. Losses at the gene ends were 0 bases for V and 6 bases for J; bases not matched to a gene: 5. Germline assignment: CDR1 ENHRY and CDR2 SYGVKD.

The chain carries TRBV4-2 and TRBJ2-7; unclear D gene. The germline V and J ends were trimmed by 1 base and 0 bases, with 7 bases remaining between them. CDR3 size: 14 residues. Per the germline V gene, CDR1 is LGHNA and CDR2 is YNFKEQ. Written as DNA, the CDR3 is TGTGCCAGCAGCCAAGGGGTCATCTCCTACGAGCAGTACTTC. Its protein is CASSQGVISYEQYF.

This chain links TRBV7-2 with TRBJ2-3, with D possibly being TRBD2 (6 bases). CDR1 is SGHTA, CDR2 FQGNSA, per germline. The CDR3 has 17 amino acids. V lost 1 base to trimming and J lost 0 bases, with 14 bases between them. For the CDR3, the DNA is TGTGCCAGCAGCTTAGATCTTAGGACTACTAGCACAGATACGCAGTATTTT. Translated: CASSLDLRTTSTDTQYF.

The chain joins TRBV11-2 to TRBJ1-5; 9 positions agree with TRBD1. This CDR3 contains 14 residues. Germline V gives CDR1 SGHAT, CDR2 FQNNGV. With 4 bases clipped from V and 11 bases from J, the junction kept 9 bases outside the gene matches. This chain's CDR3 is CASSSGQGRWTQHF. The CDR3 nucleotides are TGTGCCAGCAGCTCGGGACAGGGCCGTTGGACCCAGCATTTT.

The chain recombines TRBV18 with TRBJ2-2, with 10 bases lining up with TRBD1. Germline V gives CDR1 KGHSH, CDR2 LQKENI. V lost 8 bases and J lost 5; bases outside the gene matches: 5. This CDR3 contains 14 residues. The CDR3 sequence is CASLPGQGTGELFF. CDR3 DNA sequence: TGTGCCAGCCTACCGGGACAGGGGACCGGGGAGCTGTTTTTT.

Here the CDR3 DNA reads TGTGCTAGTGGTCCGATGACAGGGTCTGAAGCTTTCTTT. Translation gives CASGPMTGSEAFF. This chain uses TRBV12-5 with TRBJ1-1; TRBD1 matches at 7 bases. CDR3 length: 13 residues. V shed 5 bases, J shed 6 bases, and the junction held 6 bases outside the gene matches. Germline lookup yields CDR1 LGHNT and CDR2 FRNRAP.

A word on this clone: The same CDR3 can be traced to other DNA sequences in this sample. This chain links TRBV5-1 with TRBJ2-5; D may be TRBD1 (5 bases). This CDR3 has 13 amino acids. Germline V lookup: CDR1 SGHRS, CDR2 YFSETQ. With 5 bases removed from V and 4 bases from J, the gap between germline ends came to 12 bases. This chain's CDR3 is CASSNTGLETQYF. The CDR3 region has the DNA TGCGCCAGCAGTAATACAGGATTAGAGACCCAGTACTTC.

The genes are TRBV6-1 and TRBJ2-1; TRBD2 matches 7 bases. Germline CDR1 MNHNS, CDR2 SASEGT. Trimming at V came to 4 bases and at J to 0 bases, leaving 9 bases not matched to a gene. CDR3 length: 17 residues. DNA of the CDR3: TGTGCCAGCAGTGCGAGCGGGGTTGTAGGCTCCTACAATGAGCAGTTCTTC. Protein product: CASSASGVVGSYNEQFF.

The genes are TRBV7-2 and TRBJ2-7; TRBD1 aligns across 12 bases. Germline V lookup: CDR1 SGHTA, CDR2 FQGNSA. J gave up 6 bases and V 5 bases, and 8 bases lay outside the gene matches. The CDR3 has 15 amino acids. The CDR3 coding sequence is TGTGCCAGCAGCCCAGGTGGGACAGGGGGCGGCGAGCAGTACTTC. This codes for CASSPGGTGGGEQYF.

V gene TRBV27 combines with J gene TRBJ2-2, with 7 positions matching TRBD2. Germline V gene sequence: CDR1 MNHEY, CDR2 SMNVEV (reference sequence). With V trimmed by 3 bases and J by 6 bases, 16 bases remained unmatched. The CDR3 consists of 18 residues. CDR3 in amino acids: CASSFPSTSASRAGELFF. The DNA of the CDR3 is TGTGCCAGCAGTTTCCCCTCCACTAGCGCTAGTCGGGCCGGGGAGCTGTTTTTT.

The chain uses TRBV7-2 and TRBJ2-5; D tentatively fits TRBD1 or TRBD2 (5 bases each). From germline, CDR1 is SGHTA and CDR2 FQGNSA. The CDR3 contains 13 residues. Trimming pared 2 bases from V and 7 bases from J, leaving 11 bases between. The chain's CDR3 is CASSLSTGRTQYF. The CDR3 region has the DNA TGTGCCAGCAGCTTATCAACGGGACGGACCCAGTACTTC.

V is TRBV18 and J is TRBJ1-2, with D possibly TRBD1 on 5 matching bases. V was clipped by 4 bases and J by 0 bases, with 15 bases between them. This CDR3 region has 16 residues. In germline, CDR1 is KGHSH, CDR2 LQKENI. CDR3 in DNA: TGTGCCAGCTCACGGGGCAGAACCTATTCTAACTATGGCTACACCTTC. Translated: CASSRGRTYSNYGYTF.

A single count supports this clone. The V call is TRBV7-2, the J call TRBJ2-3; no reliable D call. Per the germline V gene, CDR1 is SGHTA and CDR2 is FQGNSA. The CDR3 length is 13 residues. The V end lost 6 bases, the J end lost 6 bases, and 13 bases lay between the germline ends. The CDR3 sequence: CASSRERLDTQYF. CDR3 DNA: TGTGCCAGCAGTCGTGAGCGATTGGATACGCAGTATTTT.